Shown below are 6 T cell receptor beta chains from a single sample sequenced in a study of cytomegalovirus exposure and HLA in healthy donors. Researchers ran the PCR with 60 Vbeta and 13 Jbeta primers. Here immunoSEQ multiplex PCR was the method, and the copy in TCRdb shows in-frame clones only, minus some. Of more than 150,000 clones in the sample, approximately 81% are singletons; the top ten hold around 2%. The sequenced sample was PBMCs. All receptors derive from a woman aged 18-29 years in good health and CMV-seropositive.

The chain couples TRBV30 to TRBJ1-1; TRBD1 agrees at 7 bases. Germline assignment: CDR1 GTSNPN and CDR2 SVGIG (reference sequence). J gave up 10 bases and V 1 base, and 6 bases lay outside the gene matches. CDR3 size: 12 residues. The CDR3 reads CAWSATDRAAFF. Written as DNA, the CDR3 is TGTGCCTGGAGTGCAACCGACAGGGCAGCTTTCTTT. Using reference TRBV30 and TRBJ1-1 for the parts outside the CDR3, the full variable domain is SQTIHQWPATLVQPVGSPLSLECTVEGTSNPNLYWYRQAAGRGLQLLFYSVGIGQISSEVPQNLSASRPQDRQFILSSKKLLLSDSGFYLCAWSATDRAAFFGQGTRLTVV.

J is TRBJ1-3 and V is TRBV9, with D perhaps TRBD1 (6 bases). This CDR3 spans 14 amino acids. Germline lookup yields CDR1 SGDLS and CDR2 YYNGEE. Trimming left V 3 bases short and J 8 bases short, with 15 bases between. DNA for the CDR3: TGTGCCAGCAGCGGGACAGCTAGCGGTGACACCATATATTTT. Its translation is CASSGTASGDTIYF.

The chain has TRBV6-5 and TRBJ1-1; D gene unclear. The CDR3 has 13 amino acids. V was trimmed by 2 bases and J by 10 bases, leaving 14 bases between them. CDR1 and CDR2 (germline): MNHEY, SVGAGI. CDR3 DNA: TGTGCCAGCAGTTACACCCCGGGAGGTGTAGCTTTCTTT. Amino acid sequence: CASSYTPGGVAFF.

The chain has TRBV7-9 and TRBJ2-2; tentatively, D is TRBD2 (5 bases). Between the trimmed V and J ends, which lost 9 bases and 2 bases, there was a span of 10 bases. The CDR3 runs 13 residues. CDR1 is SEHNR, CDR2 FQNEAQ, per germline (reference sequence). CDR3 nucleotides: TGTGCCAGATCGCCGGGAAACACCGGGGAGCTGTTTTTT. Encoded protein: CARSPGNTGELFF.

This chain joins TRBV7-9 and TRBJ2-1; TRBD2 matches at 13 bases. The CDR3 length is 18 residues. Looked up from germline, CDR1 is SEHNR and CDR2 is FQNEAQ (reference sequence). With 4 bases clipped from V and 0 bases from J, the junction kept 6 bases outside the gene matches. The CDR3 loop is CASSSSRLAGGSYNEQFF. DNA for the CDR3: TGTGCCAGCAGCTCCTCACGACTAGCGGGGGGCTCCTACAATGAGCAGTTCTTC. Looking up the rest from reference TRBV7-9 and TRBJ2-1 gives the full variable domain: DTGVSQNPRHKITKRGQNVTFRCDPISEHNRLYWYRQTLGQGPEFLTYFQNEAQLEKSRLLSDRFSAERPKGSFSTLEIQRTEQGDSAMYLCASSSSRLAGGSYNEQFFGPGTRLTVL.

The J gene is TRBJ1-1, the V gene TRBV4-1, with D perhaps matching TRBD1 (6 bases). This CDR3 has 15 amino acids. The germline gives CDR1 MGHRA, CDR2 YSYEKL. Trimming took 0 bases from V and 4 from J, leaving 12 bases between them. CDR3 in DNA: TGCGCCAGCAGCCAAGACCCAGGGGACGGCACTGAAGCTTTCTTT. Translated: CASSQDPGDGTEAFF.